This TCR beta chain was profiled in a study of Ad26.COV2.S vaccination and SARS-CoV-2 variants (dated by TCRdb to the early 2020s). In terms of the full investigation: TCRbeta repertoire sequencing served as the tool for gauging how specific and how broad the SARS-CoV-2-reactive T cell receptors were following Ad26.COV2.S vaccination. A total of roughly 32 samples were included in the TCR-sequenced set, comprising approximately 20 Ad26.COV2.S vaccine recipients, 5 placebo recipients and 8 SARS-CoV-2 convalescent individuals.

This clone has just a few counts. Its antigen remains undetermined. Base qualities were left out, and no much larger clone turns up one base away. The immunoSEQ Assay was the method used to sequence TCRbeta CDR3 regions. After extraction, genomic DNA underwent amplification by bias-controlled multiplex PCR, followed by high-throughput sequencing. In the authors' own workflow: Collapsing and filtering of sequences were performed to quantify the absolute abundance of each unique TCRbeta CDR3 region. T cell fraction was estimated by normalizing TCRbeta template counts to usable DNA, with usable DNA measured through amplification of reference genes found in all nucleated cells. Repertoire TCRs were annotated as SARS-CoV-2-specific by exact matching of V gene, CDR3 amino acid sequence and J gene to a known reactive TCR set. MIRA supplied the reference SARS-CoV-2 TCR set, which was filtered for enrichment in COVID-19-positive ImmuneCODE repertoires so that public or cross-reactive TCRs were removed. Drawing on the MIRA antigens, annotated TCRs were analysed further at the level of specific ORF or position within ORF. Depth was the summed frequency of annotated unique rearrangements, while breadth was defined as annotated unique rearrangements over total unique productive rearrangements. TCR breadth was compared between groups using two-sided Wilcoxon rank-sum tests. Sourced from immuneACCESS, this table was stored by TCRdb with only in-frame sequences that have V and J called. A share of the clones is absent; for the studies checked, an unresolved V gene accounts for under half, and the remainder has no known explanation. Clone size and the V and J calls come from that table; the DNA yielded D and trimming. This sample holds about 350,000 clones; around 92% were observed only once. 3% to 5% of the sample comes from the top ten.

Taken with the paper, the label for time point translates to: individuals recovered from natural SARS-CoV-2 infection. What the study reported, not specific to this receptor: According to the authors, total T cell responses may have been underestimated by the TCR breadth and depth analyses. After vaccination, substantial breadth of spike-specific CD8+ and CD4+ T cell responses was reported. Non-spike TCR breadth was comparable between vaccine and placebo recipients, consistent with the vaccine containing only spike. Compared with placebo recipients, Ad26.COV2.S recipients showed higher spike-specific TCR breadth (P = 0.0014).

The germline V gene supplies CDR1 MGHRA and CDR2 YSYEKL. Between the V and J ends, shortened by 3 bases and 3 bases respectively, the junction contains 12 bases. From cysteine to phenylalanine, the CDR3 is 15 amino acids long. The kept DNA is CDR3 alone, 45 bases in frame from the first base. The source is a human donor who had recovered from COVID-19. This material consisted of peripheral blood, taken after recovery from COVID-19. The chain joins TRBV4-1 to TRBJ1-3; tentative D gene TRBD1, with 5 bases matching. The DNA sequence is as follows: TGCGCCAGCAGCCAGGCCTCTGGGGGTGGAAACACCATATATTTT. The resulting protein is CASSQASGGGNTIYF.